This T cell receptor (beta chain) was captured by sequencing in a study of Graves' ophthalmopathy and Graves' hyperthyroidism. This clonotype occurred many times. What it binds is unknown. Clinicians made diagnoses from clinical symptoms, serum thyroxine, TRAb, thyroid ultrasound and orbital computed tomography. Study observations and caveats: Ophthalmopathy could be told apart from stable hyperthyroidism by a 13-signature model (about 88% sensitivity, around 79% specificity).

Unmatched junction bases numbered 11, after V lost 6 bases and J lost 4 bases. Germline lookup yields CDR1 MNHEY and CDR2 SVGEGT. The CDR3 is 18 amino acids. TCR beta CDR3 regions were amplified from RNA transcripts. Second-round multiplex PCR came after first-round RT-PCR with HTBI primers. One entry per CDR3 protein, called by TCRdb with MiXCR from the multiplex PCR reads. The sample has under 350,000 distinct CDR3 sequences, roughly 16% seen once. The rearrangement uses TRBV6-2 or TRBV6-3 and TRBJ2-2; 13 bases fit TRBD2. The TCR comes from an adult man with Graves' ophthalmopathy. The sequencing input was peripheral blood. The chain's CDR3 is CASSPILAGGPRTGELFF. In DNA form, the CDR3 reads TGTGCCAGCAGCCCTATACTAGCGGGGGGGCCGCGCACCGGGGAGCTGTTTTTT.